The clone carrying this T cell receptor beta chain appeared once. Treatment described: randomized to nivolumab then ipilimumab (arm A) or the reverse (arm B). No patient had prior DNA-damaging chemotherapy. Live CD3+CD8+ CD19− CD56− cells were sorted from PBMCs. The data are from a study of sequential checkpoint blockade in melanoma. In the study overall: First-line arms were nivolumab then ipilimumab, or the reverse, randomized 1:1. Maintenance nivolumab came after either treatment sequence.

Some clones are missing from TCRdb's copy, which holds only in-frame ones; the method was immunoSEQ multiplex PCR. The table shows some 35,000 clones, with 70% to 90% occurring only once. The material sequenced was CD8+ T cells sorted from blood (inferred from file names), taken from a patient given nivolumab and ipilimumab in sequence. This TCR was recovered from a human donor with melanoma.

The chain's CDR3 is CASSEFLLAVPYEQYF. The CDR3 bases are TGTGCCAGCAGTGAATTTTTACTAGCGGTTCCCTACGAGCAGTACTTC. This rearrangement joins TRBV6-1 to TRBJ2-7, with 8 bases that match TRBD2. Germline assignment: CDR1 MNHNS and CDR2 SASEGT. This CDR3 contains 16 residues. V gave up 2 bases and J gave up 2 bases; unmatched junction bases: 8.